The next 24 T cell receptor beta chains were all read from a single sample in a study of shared clonotypes between healthy human individuals. Clones were read by immunoSEQ multiplex PCR, and TCRdb kept only the in-frame ones, dropping some. The sample records under 2,500,000 clones, nearly 97% being singletons. The specimen was naive CD4+ T cells sorted from blood. Subset denoted: CD45RA+ positively selected. The receptors were gathered from a man between 18 and 29 years old in good health.

The chain links TRBV5-4 to TRBJ1-1; 8 bases line up with TRBD1. The CDR3 spans 15 residues. V lost 4 bases, J lost 3 bases, and 8 bases stayed unmatched. Germline loops: CDR1 SGHNT, CDR2 YYREEE (reference sequence). The CDR3 sequence is CASSPQGARDTEAFF. CDR3 bases: TGTGCCAGCAGCCCGCAGGGGGCCAGAGACACTGAAGCTTTCTTT.

This clone was detected only a few times. This sample includes further DNA sequences coding for the same CDR3. The genes are TRBV2 and TRBJ1-3; D unresolved. The germline gives CDR1 SNHLY, CDR2 FYNNEI. The CDR3 runs to 12 residues. The V and J ends lost 2 bases and 1 base respectively, with 0 bases between them. CDR3 sequence (DNA): TGTGCCAGCAGTGAATCTGGAAACACCATATATTTT. This gives the protein CASSESGNTIYF.

The chain is built from TRBV19 and TRBJ2-1, with 8 bases lining up with TRBD1. This CDR3 is built from 15 residues. Germline lookup yields CDR1 LNHDA and CDR2 SQIVND (reference sequence). The V and J ends lost 7 bases and 4 bases, in that order; junction bases with no gene match: 9. CDR3 coding DNA: TGTGCCAGTACTCACCTGGGGACAGGTTACAATGAGCAGTTCTTC. This translates into CASTHLGTGYNEQFF. The full variable domain, with the rest looked up from reference TRBV19 and TRBJ2-1, is DGGITQSPKYLFRKEGQNVTLSCEQNLNHDAMYWYRQDPGQGLRLIYYSQIVNDFQKGDIAEGYSVSREKKESFPLTVTSAQKNPTAFYLCASTHLGTGYNEQFFGPGTRLTVL.

The genes are TRBV30 and TRBJ2-7; 8 bases fit TRBD1. There are 13 residues in the CDR3. The V gene's germline CDR1 is GTSNPN and CDR2 SVGIG (reference sequence). V trimming: 1 base; J trimming: 7 bases; junction bases outside the gene matches: 6. The DNA of the CDR3 is TGTGCCTGGAGTGATCCCAGGGGGCGTGAGCAGTACTTC. Residues: CAWSDPRGREQYF.

V is TRBV27 and J is TRBJ2-1; D gene ambiguous. The CDR3 has 14 residues. Germline V gene data show CDR1 as MNHEY and CDR2 as SMNVEV (reference sequence). The V and J ends lost 0 bases and 8 bases respectively, with 11 bases between them. The CDR3 sequence is CASSLSAFYYEQFF. CDR3 in DNA: TGTGCCAGCAGTTTATCGGCATTTTACTATGAGCAGTTCTTC.

V and J are TRBV13 and TRBJ1-2; TRBD1 is a possible D gene (5 bases). The ends were cut back, 4 bases at V and 4 bases at J, with 10 bases in the middle. CDR1 and CDR2 from the germline V gene are PRHDT and FYEKMQ (reference sequence). CDR3 size: 13 residues. CDR3 sequence reads: CASSSRQFYGYTF. CDR3 DNA: TGTGCCAGCAGCTCGAGACAGTTCTATGGCTACACCTTC.

J is TRBJ1-5 and V is TRBV6-6; 9 bases align to TRBD1. The V and J ends lost 7 bases and 4 bases, in that order; junction bases with no gene match: 2. The CDR3 runs to 13 residues. Germline CDR1 is MNHNY and CDR2 is SVGAGI (reference sequence). The chain's CDR3 is CASTGQGNQPQHF. CDR3 nucleotide sequence: TGTGCCAGCACCGGACAGGGGAATCAGCCCCAGCATTTT.

The V call is TRBV10-1, the J call TRBJ2-7, with 8 bases aligning to TRBD2. CDR1 is WNHNN and CDR2 is SYGVQD in the germline V gene (reference sequence). The ends lost 9 bases at V and 0 bases at J; junction bases unmatched: 13. The length of the CDR3 is 16 residues. The CDR3 DNA reads TGCGCCAGAGGGGCCTGGGGCGGGGGGAGCTCCTACGAGCAGTACTTC. Its translation: CARGAWGGGSSYEQYF.

This chain uses TRBV18 with TRBJ2-7; D not resolved. Between the trimmed V and J ends, which lost 5 bases and 0 bases, there was a span of 11 bases. Germline-derived CDR1 and CDR2 are KGHSH and LQKENI. CDR3 length: 14 amino acids. CDR3 coding DNA: TGTGCCAGCTCATCCTACCCGAGCTCCTACGAGCAGTACTTC. It specifies CASSSYPSSYEQYF. The variable domain in full, completed from reference TRBV18 and TRBJ2-7, reads NAGVMQNPRHLVRRRGQEARLRCSPMKGHSHVYWYRQLPEEGLKFMVYLQKENIIDESGMPKERFSAEFPKEGPSILRIQQVVRGDSAAYFCASSSYPSSYEQYFGPGTRLTVT.

This clone showed up just once. This chain joins TRBV9 and TRBJ2-2, with 8 bases fitting TRBD1. The CDR3 contains 15 residues. In germline, CDR1 is SGDLS, CDR2 YYNGEE. V gave up 4 bases and J gave up 7 bases; unmatched junction bases: 9. CDR3 DNA sequence: TGTGCCAGCAGCACCCGGACAGGGCAGTACGGGGAGCTGTTTTTT. It translates to CASSTRTGQYGELFF.

The V call is TRBV9, the J call TRBJ1-2; weak D call: TRBD1 (5 bases). CDR3 length equals 13 residues. Trimming took 3 bases from V and 5 from J, leaving 11 bases between them. Germline CDR1 SGDLS, CDR2 YYNGEE. The CDR3 region is CASSDPGPYGYTF. DNA for the CDR3: TGTGCCAGCAGCGATCCGGGACCATATGGCTACACCTTC.

The chain employs TRBV19 and TRBJ2-7; TRBD2 matches 8 bases. Germline trimming cut 3 bases from V and 3 bases from J; bases unmatched to any gene: 4. The CDR3 spans 14 residues. Germline V gene lookup returns CDR1 LNHDA and CDR2 SQIVND (reference sequence). CDR3 DNA sequence: TGTGCCAGTAGTATCACAGCGGGAGACTACGAGCAGTACTTC. As protein: CASSITAGDYEQYF.

This rearrangement joins TRBV28 to TRBJ1-1; 7 bases align to TRBD1. The germline CDR1 and CDR2 sequences are MDHEN and SYDVKM. Germline trimming cut 7 bases from V and 6 bases from J; bases unmatched to any gene: 14. CDR3 length: 15 amino acids. CDR3 nucleotide sequence: TGTGCCAGCAACAGATGGTCAGGGGGTGGGGCTGAAGCTTTCTTT. It codes for CASNRWSGGGAEAFF. The whole variable domain, remainder taken from reference TRBV28 and TRBJ1-1, is DVKVTQSSRYLVKRTGEKVFLECVQDMDHENMFWYRQDPGLGLRLIYFSYDVKMKEKGDIPEGYSVSREKKERFSLILESASTNQTSMYLCASNRWSGGGAEAFFGQGTRLTVV.

V and J are TRBV6-5 and TRBJ2-7, with D perhaps TRBD1 or TRBD2 (5 bases each). The V end lost 2 bases, the J end lost 6 bases, and 11 bases lay between the germline ends. Germline V gives CDR1 MNHEY, CDR2 SVGAGI. CDR3 length equals 13 residues. The chain's CDR3 is CASSYGEGSEQYF. The CDR3 bases are TGTGCCAGCAGTTACGGAGAGGGGTCCGAGCAGTACTTC.

This clone has a single count. This sequence joins TRBV9 and TRBJ1-6; D possibly corresponds to TRBD1 (5 bases). The CDR3 has 14 residues. In germline, CDR1 is SGDLS, CDR2 YYNGEE. Trimming cost V 0 bases and J 10 bases, with 11 bases left between them. CDR3 nucleotides: TGTGCCAGCAGCGTAGCTCAGGGTAGCTCACCCCTCCACTTT. This codes for CASSVAQGSSPLHF.

This chain links TRBV10-1 with TRBJ2-6; 10 bases agree with TRBD1. The V and J ends lost 3 bases and 12 bases, in that order; junction bases with no gene match: 5. This CDR3 comprises 14 residues. Germline values: CDR1 WNHNN, CDR2 SYGVQD (reference sequence). The CDR3 region is CASSDSTGGSVLTF. The DNA for the CDR3 is TGCGCCAGCAGTGATTCGACAGGGGGCTCCGTCCTGACTTTC.

The chain has TRBV4-2 and TRBJ2-7; 9 bases fit TRBD1. Trimming removed 0 bases from V and 3 bases from J; junction bases left unmatched: 9. The CDR3 loop spans 17 amino acids. Germline V CDR1 and CDR2: LGHNA, YNFKEQ. CDR3 coding DNA: TGTGCCAGCAGCCAAGAAGGGCCCGGGACAGGGAACTACGAGCAGTACTTC. Translating gives CASSQEGPGTGNYEQYF.

The chain links TRBV12-2 to TRBJ2-7; the table gives TRBD1 as D, unverified against the DNA. TRBV12-2 is an annotated pseudogene. The CDR3 loop spans 13 amino acids. CDR3 sequence: CASRGRGRYEQYF. CDR3 sequence (DNA): TGTGCAAGTCGAGGCAGGGGGCGCTACGAGCAGTACTTC.

The chain uses TRBV2 and TRBJ2-5; 7 bases are shared with TRBD2. Germline values: CDR1 SNHLY, CDR2 FYNNEI. The junction had 20 bases not matched to a gene; V was cut back by 7 bases and J by 3 bases. This CDR3 comprises 18 residues. The CDR3 DNA reads as TGTGCCAGCAATGAGGGAGTGCCGGGACTACTAAAAAAAGAGACCCAGTACTTC. This gives the protein CASNEGVPGLLKKETQYF.

The V and J genes are TRBV10-3 and TRBJ1-2; D is unresolved. V was clipped by 0 bases and J by 0 bases, with 8 bases between them. CDR1 ENHRY and CDR2 SYGVKD come from the germline V gene. This CDR3 region has 15 residues. The CDR3 region is CAISESPQPNYGYTF. In DNA form, the CDR3 reads TGTGCCATCAGTGAGTCGCCACAGCCTAACTATGGCTACACCTTC.

Details on this clone: This specimen includes other DNA sequences encoding the same CDR3. V usage is TRBV7-2 and J usage is TRBJ1-1, with D uncertain. CDR1 and CDR2 from the germline V gene are SGHTA and FQGNSA. The V end was cut by 1 base, the J end by 2 bases, with 8 bases between. The CDR3 is made up of 14 amino acids. The CDR3 spells CASSLGTANTEAFF. The CDR3 nucleotides are TGTGCCAGCAGCTTAGGAACAGCCAACACTGAAGCTTTCTTT.

The chain links TRBV10-1 to TRBJ1-4; D might be TRBD1 (6 bases). CDR3 length equals 14 residues. CDR1 and CDR2 from the germline V gene are WNHNN and SYGVQD (reference sequence). With 6 bases removed from V and 2 bases from J, the gap between germline ends came to 10 bases. The CDR3 region has the DNA TGCGCCAGCAGAAACAGGGTGACTAATGAAAAACTGTTTTTT. Its translation is CASRNRVTNEKLFF.

The rearrangement joins TRBV6-5 to TRBJ2-1; 9 bases are a match to TRBD2. The CDR3 extends over 13 amino acids. CDR1 and CDR2 (germline): MNHEY, SVGAGI. Trimming removed 8 bases from V and 8 bases from J; junction bases left unmatched: 7. The CDR3 reads CASGLAGLYEQFF. The CDR3 DNA reads as TGTGCCAGCGGGCTAGCGGGATTGTATGAGCAGTTCTTC.

The chain joins TRBV6-1 to TRBJ1-6; 7 nucleotides agree with TRBD1. CDR3 length: 15 amino acids. Trimming took 6 bases from V and 7 from J; bases not matched to a gene: 9. Germline V gene sequence: CDR1 MNHNS, CDR2 SASEGT. Here the CDR3 reads CASSGSDRANSPLHF. The DNA for the CDR3 is TGTGCCAGCAGCGGATCTGACAGGGCGAATTCACCCCTCCACTTT.